These 10 T cell receptor beta chains were sequenced from one sample in a study of shared clonotypes between healthy human individuals. Assay: immunoSEQ multiplex PCR; the TCRdb copy retains only in-frame clones and omits some. The table includes a few million clones, 93% detected once. Sequencing was carried out using naive CD4+ T cells from PBMCs. Subset indicated: CD45RA+ positively selected. Receptors were obtained from a man younger than 35 in good health. Some clones in this sample may be carry-over from other donors' samples.

J is TRBJ2-4 and V is TRBV29-1; TRBD2 matches at 11 bases. CDR1 and CDR2 from the germline V gene are SQVTM and ANQGSEA. CDR3 length: 16 amino acids. The V segment lost 4 bases and the J segment 3 bases; nucleotides outside the gene matches: 8. CDR3 region: CSVGLAGLKGKNIQYF. The CDR3 DNA is TGCAGCGTTGGACTAGCGGGGTTAAAGGGCAAAAACATTCAGTACTTC.

V gene TRBV9 combines with J gene TRBJ1-1; the D is unclear. The germline V gene has CDR1 SGDLS and CDR2 YYNGEE. This CDR3 is built from 13 residues. V dropped 1 base and J dropped 4 bases, with 8 bases sitting between them. The CDR3 region is CASSVFWGTEAFF. CDR3 sequence (DNA): TGTGCCAGCAGCGTATTTTGGGGCACTGAAGCTTTCTTT.

CDR3 DNA sequence: TGTGCCAGCAGCCAAGATATGGCAAGTTCTGGGGACGAGCAGTACTTC. This codes for CASSQDMASSGDEQYF. V is TRBV14 and J is TRBJ2-7; D uncertain. There are 16 residues in the CDR3. The V gene's germline CDR1 is SGHDN and CDR2 FVKESK. V lost 0 bases and J 5 bases, leaving 17 bases between the germline ends.

To note about this clone: Other DNA variants within this sample encode the same CDR3. The chain joins TRBV5-1 to TRBJ1-4, with D uncertain. This CDR3 region has 15 residues. Germline values: CDR1 SGHRS, CDR2 YFSETQ. V was cut by 0 bases and J by 0 bases, with 6 bases left in between. The CDR3 DNA reads as TGCGCCAGCAGCTTGGGCCGTCCAACTAATGAAAAACTGTTTTTT. Its translation is CASSLGRPTNEKLFF.

This clone was seen only once. The chain is built from TRBV7-2 and TRBJ2-1, with D maybe TRBD2 (5 bases). The CDR3 totals 15 residues. From germline, CDR1 is SGHTA and CDR2 FQGNSA. Deletions cut 2 bases from V and 3 bases from J, with 11 bases between. The CDR3 loop reads CASSLRRADYNEQFF. As DNA, the CDR3 is TGTGCCAGCAGCTTAAGGCGGGCCGACTACAATGAGCAGTTCTTC.

J is TRBJ2-5 and V is TRBV19; 11 nucleotides line up with TRBD1. The J segment lost 5 bases and the V segment lost 3 bases, leaving 8 bases of the junction unmatched. Germline CDR1 is LNHDA and CDR2 is SQIVND (reference sequence). The CDR3 covers 16 residues. CDR3: CASSILGQGGLETQYF. The CDR3 DNA sequence: TGTGCCAGTAGTATCCTGGGACAGGGGGGTTTGGAGACCCAGTACTTC.

DNA of the CDR3: TGCGCCAGCAGCTTACACGCCGTACCTAATAATGAAAAACTGTTTTTT. This sequence encodes CASSLHAVPNNEKLFF. V and J are TRBV5-1 and TRBJ1-4; D unresolved. The V gene's germline CDR1 is SGHRS and CDR2 YFSETQ. The CDR3 has 16 amino acids. V lost 2 bases and J 4 bases, leaving 15 bases between the germline ends.

V is TRBV9 and J is TRBJ2-7; 14 bases are a match to TRBD2. The V and J ends lost 6 bases and 7 bases, in that order; junction bases with no gene match: 6. Germline CDR1 SGDLS, CDR2 YYNGEE. The CDR3 runs 14 residues. The CDR3 coding sequence is TGTGCCAGCACATCGGGACTAGCGGGAGAGGAGCAGTACTTC. This translates into CASTSGLAGEEQYF.

The DNA of the CDR3 is TGTGCCATCAGGAAACAGGGCGGGGACATTCAGTACTTC. Translating it yields CAIRKQGGDIQYF. J is TRBJ2-4 and V is TRBV10-3; the D call may be TRBD1 or TRBD2 (6 bases each). Germline V lookup: CDR1 ENHRY, CDR2 SYGVKD. With 6 bases removed from V and 8 bases from J, the gap between germline ends came to 14 bases. The CDR3 is 13 residues long.

In this sample, this clone turned up once. This chain uses TRBV5-1 with TRBJ1-2; D is possibly TRBD1 (5 bases). V lost 1 base to trimming and J lost 4 bases, with 14 bases between them. Germline CDR1 is SGHRS and CDR2 is YFSETQ. The length of the CDR3 is 15 residues. The DNA of the CDR3 is TGCGCCAGCAGCTTGCTGGCGGGGGACCCCTATGGCTACACCTTC. Encoded protein: CASSLLAGDPYGYTF. The full variable domain, completed using reference TRBV5-1 and TRBJ1-2, is KAGVTQTPRYLIKTRGQQVTLSCSPISGHRSVSWYQQTPGQGLQFLFEYFSETQRNKGNFPGRFSGRQFSNSRSEMNVSTLELGDSALYLCASSLLAGDPYGYTFGSGTRLTVV.